The 7 T cell receptor beta chains below all came from one sample that was sequenced in a study of memory CD8 T cells in hepatitis C reinfection. The time point denotes: peak reinfection, 3 to 8 weeks after reinfection detection. Sorted cells were sequenced directly ex vivo without any in vitro expansion. The table came from immunoSEQ multiplex PCR; TCRdb's copy has only in-frame clones and leaves some out. The sample records around 45,000 clones, around 87% being singletons. Sequencing was carried out using naive CD8+ T cells sorted from blood. All receptors come from a man aged 18 to 35 with hepatitis C virus infection.

This clone showed up just once. The chain carries TRBV30 and TRBJ2-7; 8 positions match TRBD1. The germline gives CDR1 GTSNPN, CDR2 SVGIG (reference sequence). The CDR3 spans 14 residues. V dropped 2 bases and J dropped 6; count of bases not matched to a gene: 9. The CDR3 loop reads CAWSYTGGRGEQYV. DNA of the CDR3: TGTGCCTGGAGTTACACAGGGGGACGGGGCGAGCAGTACGTC.

This clone showed up just a few times. The chain recombines TRBV2 with TRBJ2-7, with a weak D call TRBD1 (5 bases). Germline V gene data show CDR1 as SNHLY and CDR2 as FYNNEI. CDR3 size: 13 residues. V gave up 6 bases and J gave up 4 bases, with 13 bases separating them. The CDR3 loop is CASSVDRPYEQYF. The CDR3 DNA reads TGTGCCAGCAGCGTCGACAGACCGTACGAGCAGTACTTC.

The gene calls are TRBV7-6 and TRBJ1-1; perhaps TRBD1 as D (6 bases). The germline gives CDR1 SGHVS, CDR2 FNYEAQ. There are 14 residues in the CDR3. Deletions cut 0 bases from V and 6 bases from J, with 11 bases between. The CDR3 sequence is CASSLAGGRSEAFF. The DNA of the CDR3 is TGTGCCAGCAGCTTAGCCGGGGGGCGGTCTGAAGCTTTCTTT.

This clone was seen just once. This chain uses TRBV7-7 with TRBJ2-1; possibly TRBD2 for D (7 bases). This CDR3 has 15 residues. V shed 5 bases and J shed 3 bases, with 14 bases lying between them. The germline V gene has CDR1 SSHAT and CDR2 FNYEAQ (reference sequence). Here the CDR3 reads CASSPLGGLYNEQFF. CDR3 nucleotide sequence: TGTGCCAGCAGCCCCCTGGGGGGGCTCTACAATGAGCAGTTCTTC.

The V and J genes are TRBV27 and TRBJ1-2; TRBD1 matches at 9 bases. This CDR3 spans 13 amino acids. The germline gives CDR1 MNHEY, CDR2 SMNVEV (reference sequence). V lost 6 bases to trimming and J lost 8 bases; unmatched junction nucleotides: 7. For the CDR3, the DNA is TGTGCCAGCAGCCCACAGGGGGCAGAGGGCTACACCTTC. It translates to CASSPQGAEGYTF.

The genes are TRBV7-2 and TRBJ2-7; possible D gene TRBD2, 6 bases. The germline CDR1 and CDR2 sequences are SGHTA and FQGNSA. V lost 3 bases and J lost 7, with 19 bases in between. The CDR3 sequence is 15 residues long. CDR3 DNA sequence: TGTGCCAGCAGCTTTGGGGAGGCACTGGAGGTGGAGCAGTACTTC. This gives the protein CASSFGEALEVEQYF.

This clone was seen only once. The chain combines TRBV29-1 with TRBJ2-7; the D gene is possibly TRBD1 (5 bases). V was cut by 0 bases and J by 2 bases, with 11 bases left in between. The CDR3 runs 14 residues. Germline V CDR1 and CDR2: SQVTM, ANQGSEA. The CDR3, as DNA: TGCAGCGTTGAAGAACAGACAGTCCCCTACGAGCAGTACTTC. Protein: CSVEEQTVPYEQYF.